This TCR beta chain came from a study of blood T cell repertoires in COVID-19. Across the whole study: Donors in the United States, Italy and Spain gave samples during acute or convalescent COVID-19. The analysed material was cDNA or gDNA that came from T cells, B-cell-depleted T cells, or PBMCs.

Original data processing: Estimates of nucleated cell counts were drawn from the amplification of reference gene primers. The repertoire was sequenced with immunoSEQ multiplex PCR; TCRdb's copy has only in-frame clones and lacks some. The V and J calls and clone size were taken over from that table, and D and trimming were inferred from the DNA. Of about 69,000 clones listed, about four fifths were seen once; the top ten hold roughly a tenth. V shed 1 base and J shed 6 bases, with 17 bases lying between them. The CDR3 contains 15 residues. From germline, CDR1 is SGHRS and CDR2 YFSETQ. This TCR came from a woman older than 75 with acute or convalescent COVID-19. V and J are TRBV5-1 and TRBJ2-7; maybe TRBD1 (6 bases). The sample was peripheral blood. The CDR3 loop reads CASSLNLGAGREQYF. CDR3 nucleotide sequence: TGCGCCAGCAGCTTGAATCTGGGGGCCGGGCGCGAGCAGTACTTC. Supplemented by reference TRBV5-1 and TRBJ2-7, the full variable domain reads KAGVTQTPRYLIKTRGQQVTLSCSPISGHRSVSWYQQTPGQGLQFLFEYFSETQRNKGNFPGRFSGRQFSNSRSEMNVSTLELGDSALYLCASSLNLGAGREQYFGPGTRLTVT.